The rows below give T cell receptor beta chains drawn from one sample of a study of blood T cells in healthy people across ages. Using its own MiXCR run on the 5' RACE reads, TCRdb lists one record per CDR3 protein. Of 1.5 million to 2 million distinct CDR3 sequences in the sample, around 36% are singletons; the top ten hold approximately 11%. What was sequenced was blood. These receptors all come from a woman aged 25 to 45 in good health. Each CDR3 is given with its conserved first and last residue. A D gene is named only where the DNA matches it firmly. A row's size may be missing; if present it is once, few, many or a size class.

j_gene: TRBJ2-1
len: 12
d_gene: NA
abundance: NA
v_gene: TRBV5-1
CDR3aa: CASSYNYNEQFF
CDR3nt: TGCGCCAGCAGCTACAACTACAATGAGCAGTTCTTC

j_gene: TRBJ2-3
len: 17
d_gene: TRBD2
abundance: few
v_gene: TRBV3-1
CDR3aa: CASSQTIAGHSTDTQYF
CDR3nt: TGTGCCAGCAGCCAGACTATAGCGGGACACAGCACAGATACGCAGTATTTT

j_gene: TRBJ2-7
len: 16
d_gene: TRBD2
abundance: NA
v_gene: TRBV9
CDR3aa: CASSVGEGPISYEQYF
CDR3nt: TGTGCCAGCAGCGTAGGGGAGGGTCCAATCTCCTACGAGCAGTACTTC

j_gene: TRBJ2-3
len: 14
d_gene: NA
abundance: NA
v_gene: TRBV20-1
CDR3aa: CSARDLAITDTQYF
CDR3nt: TGCAGTGCTAGAGATCTGGCCATCACAGATACGCAGTATTTT

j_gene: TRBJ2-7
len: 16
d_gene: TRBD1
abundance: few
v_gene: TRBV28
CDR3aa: CASSSFRGGSFYEQYF
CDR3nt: TGTGCCAGCAGTTCTTTCCGAGGGGGCTCCTTCTACGAGCAGTACTTC

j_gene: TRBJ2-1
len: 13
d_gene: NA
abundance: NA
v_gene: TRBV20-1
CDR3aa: CSDRARTYNEQFF
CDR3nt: TGCAGTGATAGAGCAAGGACCTACAATGAGCAGTTCTTC

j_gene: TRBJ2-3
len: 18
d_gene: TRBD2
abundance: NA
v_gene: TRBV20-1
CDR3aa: CSARDRTSGRRSPDTQYF
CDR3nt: TGCAGTGCTAGAGATCGGACTAGCGGGAGAAGATCCCCAGATACGCAGTATTTT

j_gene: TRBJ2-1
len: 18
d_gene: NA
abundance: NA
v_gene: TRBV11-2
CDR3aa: CATSDPSGAGSSYNEQFF
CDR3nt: TGTGCCACCAGCGACCCCTCCGGGGCGGGGAGCTCCTACAATGAGCAGTTCTTC

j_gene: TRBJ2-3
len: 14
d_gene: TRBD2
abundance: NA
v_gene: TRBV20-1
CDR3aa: CSAQMAGGADTQYF
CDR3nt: TGCAGTGCCCAGATGGCGGGAGGGGCCGATACGCAGTATTTT

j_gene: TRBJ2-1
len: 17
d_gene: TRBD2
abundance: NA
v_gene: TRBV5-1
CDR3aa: CASSFYPGLAGGNEQFF
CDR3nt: TGCGCCAGCAGCTTCTACCCGGGACTAGCGGGAGGCAATGAGCAGTTCTTC

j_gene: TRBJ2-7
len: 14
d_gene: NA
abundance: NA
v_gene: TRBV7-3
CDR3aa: CASSLSNGVYEQYF
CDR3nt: TGTGCCAGCAGCTTAAGCAACGGCGTCTACGAGCAGTACTTC

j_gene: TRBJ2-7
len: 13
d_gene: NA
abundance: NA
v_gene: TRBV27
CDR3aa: CASSLVYSYEQYF
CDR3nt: TGTGCCAGCAGTTTAGTGTACTCATACGAGCAGTACTTC